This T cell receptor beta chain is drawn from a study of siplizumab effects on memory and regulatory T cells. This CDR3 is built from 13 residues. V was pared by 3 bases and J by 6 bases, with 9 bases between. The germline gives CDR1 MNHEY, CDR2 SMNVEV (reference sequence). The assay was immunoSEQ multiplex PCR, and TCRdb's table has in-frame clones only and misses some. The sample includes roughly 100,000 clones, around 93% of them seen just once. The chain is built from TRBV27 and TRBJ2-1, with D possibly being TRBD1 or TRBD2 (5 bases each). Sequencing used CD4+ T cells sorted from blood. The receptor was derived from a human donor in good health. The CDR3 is CASSLAGGNEQFF. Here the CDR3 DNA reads TGTGCCAGCAGTTTGGCTGGGGGCAATGAGCAGTTCTTC.